This T cell receptor (beta chain) was retrieved from a study of identical twins. Study outcomes and limitations: The conclusions drew on cross-sectional statistical analysis instead of tracking the same donors.

In this sample, this clonotype turned up many times. Its specificity is not known. TCRdb fed the 5' RACE reads into MiXCR, producing one record per CDR3 protein. Of around 670,000 distinct CDR3 sequences listed, approximately 6.1% are singletons. Deletions cut 5 bases from V and 8 bases from J, with 15 bases between. CDR3 length: 13 amino acids. CDR1 and CDR2 from the germline V gene are MNHEY and SVGEGT. Sequencing was done on a sample of naive T cells sorted from blood. The chain employs TRBV6-2 or TRBV6-3 and TRBJ1-2; D unclear. The source of this sequence is a man between 18 and 29 years old in good health. The DNA for the CDR3 is TGTGCCAGCAGTCCTCCCCCTCCCGGCGGCTACACCTTC. Protein sequence: CASSPPPPGGYTF.